Below are 6 T cell receptor beta chains sequenced from a single sample in a study of blood T cell repertoires in COVID-19. The repertoire was sequenced with immunoSEQ multiplex PCR; TCRdb's copy has only in-frame clones and lacks some. The data contain roughly 120,000 clones, approximately 82% of them seen just once; the ten biggest clones take up approximately 7.6%. Sequencing used peripheral blood. The receptor source for this set is a man between 70 and 80 years old with active or convalescent COVID-19.

This chain connects TRBV29-1 to TRBJ2-7; 9 nucleotides line up with TRBD2. CDR1 is SQVTM, CDR2 ANQGSEA, per germline. J was trimmed by 6 bases and V by 4 bases; bases with no gene match: 16. The length of the CDR3 is 16 residues. CDR3 residues: CSVGLTRSGSRGEQYF. The CDR3 region has the DNA TGCAGCGTTGGCCTAACCCGTAGCGGGAGTCGAGGCGAGCAGTACTTC.

The chain combines TRBV6-6 with TRBJ1-2, with 9 bases that match TRBD1. The CDR3 length is 15 residues. Germline V CDR1 and CDR2: MNHNY, SVGAGI (reference sequence). Trimming removed 2 bases from V and 5 bases from J; junction bases left unmatched: 6. The CDR3 sequence: CASSYVGTGLYGYTF. CDR3 in DNA: TGTGCCAGCAGTTACGTGGGGACAGGGTTGTATGGCTACACCTTC.

J is TRBJ2-3 and V is TRBV7-2; 9 positions match TRBD2. The CDR3 is 15 amino acids. The junction had 10 bases not matched to a gene; V was cut back by 5 bases and J by 7 bases. The germline CDR1 and CDR2 sequences are SGHTA and FQGNSA. The CDR3 nucleotides are TGTGCCAGCAGCCGCCCCCGCGGGGGGGGAAATACGCAGTATTTT. Protein sequence: CASSRPRGGGNTQYF.

This clone is a singleton in its sample. The chain is built from TRBV5-3 and TRBJ1-5; no firm D call. TRBV5-3 qualifies as an ORF whose function is uncertain. The CDR3 is 16 amino acids. V lost 0 bases and J 0 bases, leaving 10 bases between the germline ends. The DNA of the CDR3 is TGTGCCAGAAGCTTGGACAGTTTATATAGCAATCAGCCCCAGCATTTT. Its translation: CARSLDSLYSNQPQHF.

The gene calls are TRBV27 and TRBJ2-7, with 9 bases matching TRBD1. The CDR3 has 15 residues. Unmatched junction bases numbered 12, after V lost 7 bases and J lost 5 bases. Per germline, CDR1 MNHEY and CDR2 SMNVEV (reference sequence). This chain's CDR3 is CASKVYGTGIHEQYF. In DNA, the CDR3 is TGTGCCAGCAAGGTATATGGGACAGGGATCCACGAGCAGTACTTC.

CDR3 DNA sequence: TGCGCCAGCAGTGAGACTGGGAGCTATGGCTACACCTTC. Protein sequence: CASSETGSYGYTF. This chain connects TRBV10-2 to TRBJ1-2; D unresolved. The V and J ends lost 2 bases and 4 bases respectively, with 8 bases between them. CDR1 is WSHSY, CDR2 SAAADI, per germline. The CDR3 is 13 residues long.